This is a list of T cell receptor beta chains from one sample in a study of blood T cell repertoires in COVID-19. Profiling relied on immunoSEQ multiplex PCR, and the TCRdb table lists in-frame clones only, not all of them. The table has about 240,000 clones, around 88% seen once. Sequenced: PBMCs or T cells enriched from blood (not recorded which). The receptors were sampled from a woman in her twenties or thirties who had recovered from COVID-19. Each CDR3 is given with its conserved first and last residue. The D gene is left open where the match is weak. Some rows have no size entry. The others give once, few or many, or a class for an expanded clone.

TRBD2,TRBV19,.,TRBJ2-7,TGTGCCAGTAGTATCAGCGCTAGCGGTTCCTACGAGCAGTACTTC,CASSISASGSYEQYF
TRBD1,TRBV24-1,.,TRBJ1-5,TGTGCCACCAGTGACCCCGACAGGGGCCCAATGCGGAGCAATCAGCCCCAGCATTTT,CATSDPDRGPMRSNQPQHF
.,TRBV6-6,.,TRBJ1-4,TGTGCCAGCAGTTACTCACAGGAAAAACTGTTTTTT,CASSYSQEKLFF
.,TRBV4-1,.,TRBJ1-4,TGCGCCAGCGCGCCAAATTTTATCACCAGGGAAAAACTGTTTTTT,CASAPNFITREKLFF
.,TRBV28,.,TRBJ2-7,TGTGCCAGCAGCCTCCCGGGACTGAATTCCTACGAGCAGTACTTC,CASSLPGLNSYEQYF
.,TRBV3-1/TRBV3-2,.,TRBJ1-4,TGTGCCAGCAGCCAAGTTAGCCTCCGGAATGAAAAACTGTTTTTT,CASSQVSLRNEKLFF
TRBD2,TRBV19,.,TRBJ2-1,TGTGCCAGTAGTATAAGGCACTCAAGCGGGAACCACAATGAGCAGTTCTTC,CASSIRHSSGNHNEQFF
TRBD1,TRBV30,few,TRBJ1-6,TGTGCCTGGGACTTTAGGGACAGGGAAAATTCACCCCTCCACTTT,CAWDFRDRENSPLHF
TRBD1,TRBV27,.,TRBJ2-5,TGTGCCAGCAGTCCCCAGGGGGAAGGGGAGACCCAGTACTTC,CASSPQGEGETQYF
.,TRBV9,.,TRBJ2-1,TGTGCCAGCAGCGTGGGAAGCGGTACCTACAATGAGCAGTTCTTC,CASSVGSGTYNEQFF
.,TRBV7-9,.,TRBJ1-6,TGTGCCAGCAGCTTAGAGGGGGTAGAAAATTCACCCCTCCACTTT,CASSLEGVENSPLHF
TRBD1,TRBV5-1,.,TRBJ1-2,TGCGCCAGCAGCTTGGGACAGGGGGACTATGGCTACACCTTC,CASSLGQGDYGYTF
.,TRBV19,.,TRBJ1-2,TGTGCCACTAGGAGCCCCAGCGGTGGCTACACCTTC,CATRSPSGGYTF
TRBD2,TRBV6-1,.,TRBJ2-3,TGTGCCAGCAGTGAGGGCCGCACTAGCGGGAGAGGAGCGCAGTATTTT,CASSEGRTSGRGAQYF
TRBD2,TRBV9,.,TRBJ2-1,TGTGCCAGCAGCGCCAGGCGGGCGGGAGTCGGAGGGGAGCAGTTCTTC,CASSARRAGVGGEQFF
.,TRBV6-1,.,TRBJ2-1,TGTGCCAGCAGTGAATTCGTAGGTGGCGGCTACAATGAGCAGTTCTTC,CASSEFVGGGYNEQFF
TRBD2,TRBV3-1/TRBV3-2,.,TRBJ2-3,TGTGCCAGCAGCCAACAAGCGGGAGGGTCAGATACGCAGTATTTT,CASSQQAGGSDTQYF
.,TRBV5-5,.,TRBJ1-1,TGTGCCAGCAGCCCCTGGGGGGACACTGAAGCTTTCTTT,CASSPWGDTEAFF
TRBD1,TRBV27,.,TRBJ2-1,TGTGCCAGCAGTTGGGACAGCTACAATGAGCAGTTCTTC,CASSWDSYNEQFF
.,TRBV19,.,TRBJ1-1,TGTGCCAGTAGTATTCCCCCGAACCAGGGGATGAACACTGAAGCTTTCTTT,CASSIPPNQGMNTEAFF
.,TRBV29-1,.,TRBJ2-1,TGCAGCGTTGAAGGCGTTAACCGCTCCTACAATGAGCAGTTCTTC,CSVEGVNRSYNEQFF
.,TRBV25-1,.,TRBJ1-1,TGTGCCAGCAGTGGAGGACGGAGGGCTGAAGCTTTCTTT,CASSGGRRAEAFF
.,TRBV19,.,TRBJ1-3,TGTGCCAGTAGTATATTCGATTTGAGGGGGAGAGGACCTGGAAACACCATATATTTT,CASSIFDLRGRGPGNTIYF
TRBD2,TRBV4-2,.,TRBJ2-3,TGTGCCAGCAGCCAAACCCACCGGACTAGCTACACAGATACGCAGTATTTT,CASSQTHRTSYTDTQYF
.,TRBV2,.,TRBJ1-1,TGTGCCAGCAGTGATCCCCGACGCGGCCAGGAAGCTTTCTTT,CASSDPRRGQEAFF
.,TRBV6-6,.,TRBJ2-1,TGTGCCAGCAGCCATTTAGCGTTGAGCTCCTACAATGAGCAGTTCTTC,CASSHLALSSYNEQFF
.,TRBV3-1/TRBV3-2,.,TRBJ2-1,TGTGCCAGCAGCCAAAAACCTTTTGGGGCTCTCTACAATGAGCAGTTCTTC,CASSQKPFGALYNEQFF
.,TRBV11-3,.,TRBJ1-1,TGTGCCAGCAGCTTCACAGTGAACACTGAAGCTTTCTTT,CASSFTVNTEAFF
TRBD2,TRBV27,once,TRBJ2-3,TGTGCCAGCAGTTCGGGACTAGCGGTTTTCGACACAGATACGCAGTATTTT,CASSSGLAVFDTDTQYF
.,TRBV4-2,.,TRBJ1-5,TGTGCCAGCAGCCAAGATCTGCGACAGTACTATAGCAATCAGCCCCAGCATTTT,CASSQDLRQYYSNQPQHF
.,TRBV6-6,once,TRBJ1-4,TGTGCCAGCAGTTCTTCAGGGGCCCCTGATGAAAAACTGTTTTTT,CASSSSGAPDEKLFF
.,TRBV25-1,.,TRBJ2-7,TGTGCCAGCAGTGACCTTGACAGGTACGAGCAGTACTTC,CASSDLDRYEQYF
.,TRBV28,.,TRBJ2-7,TGTGCCAGCACCCCCTGGGAGGAAGGCTACGAGCAGTACTTC,CASTPWEEGYEQYF
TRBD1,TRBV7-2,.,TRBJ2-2,TGTGCCAGCAGCTCCCAAGGACAGGGGTTAGGAGGGGAGCTGTTTTTT,CASSSQGQGLGGELFF
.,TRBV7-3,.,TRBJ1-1,TGTGCCAGCAGCTCGGCTGGAGATGACACTGAAGCTTTCTTT,CASSSAGDDTEAFF
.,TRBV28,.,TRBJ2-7,TGTGCCAGCAATCCGGGACTGGGGGTCTACGAGCAGTACTTC,CASNPGLGVYEQYF
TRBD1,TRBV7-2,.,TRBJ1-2,TGTGCCAGCAGCTTAGACAGGGGGTTCTATGGCTACACCTTC,CASSLDRGFYGYTF
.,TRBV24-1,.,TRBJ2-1,TGTGCCACCAGTGATCCCTCACAGGTCAATGAGCAGTTCTTC,CATSDPSQVNEQFF
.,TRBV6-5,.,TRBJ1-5,TGTGCCAGCAGTTACTCCGACAATAGCAATCAGCCCCAGCATTTT,CASSYSDNSNQPQHF
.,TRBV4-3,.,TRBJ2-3,TGCGCCAGCAGCCAAGACCTTAGAGGGATCACAGATACGCAGTATTTT,CASSQDLRGITDTQYF
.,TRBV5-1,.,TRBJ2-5,TGCGCCAGCAGCCGGAGAAATGACAGGTCTGGTGTTTTTCTCGGGACCCAGTACTTC,CASSRRNDRSGVFLGTQYF
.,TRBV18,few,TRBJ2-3,TGTGCCAGCTCACCGACTAAAGATACGCAGTATTTT,CASSPTKDTQYF